The entry below describes one T cell receptor (beta chain). Its matching antigen is unknown. The entry originates in a study of CD8 T cells in Susac syndrome. With random hexamers, about 0.5 to 1 ug RNA was reverse transcribed. Each CDR3 protein is one row after TCRdb ran MiXCR on the immunoSEQ multiplex PCR reads. The table includes more than 80,000 distinct CDR3 sequences, roughly 95% detected once. Whole-study results and caveats: Peak Susac CD8+ clonal expansion occurred in TEMRA cells and active patients. The study conceded that relatively few individuals underwent its TCR sequencing and HLA analysis.

The clonotype comes from a human donor with Susac syndrome. The sample was CD8+ T cells from PBMCs.

CDR3: CSADCREQYF. For the CDR3, the DNA is TGCAGCGCTGATTGCAGGGAGCAGTACTTC. This chain links TRBV29-1 with TRBJ2-7; no clear D. The germline CDR1 and CDR2 sequences are SQVTM and ANQGSEA. Trimming took off 7 bases at V and 7 bases at J, with 11 bases between the two ends. CDR3 length equals 10 residues.